These 26 T cell receptor beta chains were sequenced from one sample in a study of cytomegalovirus exposure and HLA in healthy donors. The primer mix had 60 Vbeta and 13 Jbeta primers. This table comes from immunoSEQ multiplex PCR, and its TCRdb copy is limited to in-frame clones, with some not included. The sample lists some 130,000 clones, 75% to 85% occurring once. Sequencing input: PBMCs. The receptors were sampled from a female donor in good health and CMV-seropositive.

The V gene is TRBV7-9, the J gene TRBJ1-1, with 9 positions matching TRBD1. Germline V gene data show CDR1 as SEHNR and CDR2 as FQNEAQ (reference sequence). The CDR3 is 14 amino acids. The V gene end was trimmed by 5 bases and the J gene end by 4 bases; junction bases not matched to a gene: 5. The DNA for the CDR3 is TGTGCCAGCAGCAAGACAGGGGGGACCACTGAAGCTTTCTTT. It encodes CASSKTGGTTEAFF.

The chain has TRBV6-1 and TRBJ2-3, with 12 positions matching TRBD2. The CDR3 is made up of 15 amino acids. CDR1 is MNHNS and CDR2 is SASEGT in the germline V gene. The V gene end was trimmed by 4 bases and the J gene end by 4 bases; junction bases not matched to a gene: 3. The CDR3 DNA reads as TGTGCCAGCAGTGGGCTAGCGGGGGGGCCAGATACGCAGTATTTT. As protein: CASSGLAGGPDTQYF.

The chain links TRBV19 to TRBJ1-6, with D unclear. The V gene lost 8 bases and the J gene lost 10 bases, with 18 bases spanning the gap. Germline assignment: CDR1 LNHDA and CDR2 SQIVND (reference sequence). The CDR3 is made up of 14 amino acids. CDR3 protein: CASREGGRESPLHF. In nucleotides, the CDR3 is TGTGCCAGTCGGGAGGGAGGAAGAGAATCACCCCTCCACTTT. Looking up the rest from reference TRBV19 and TRBJ1-6 gives the full variable domain: DGGITQSPKYLFRKEGQNVTLSCEQNLNHDAMYWYRQDPGQGLRLIYYSQIVNDFQKGDIAEGYSVSREKKESFPLTVTSAQKNPTAFYLCASREGGRESPLHFGNGTRLTVT.

The chain employs TRBV5-1 and TRBJ1-6; possible D gene TRBD1, 5 bases. The length of the CDR3 is 15 residues. V was trimmed by 0 bases and J by 7 bases, leaving 11 bases between them. CDR1 and CDR2 from the germline V gene are SGHRS and YFSETQ. CDR3 in amino acids: CASSLGGTNNSPLHF. DNA for the CDR3: TGCGCCAGCAGCTTGGGAGGGACTAACAATTCACCCCTCCACTTT.

The gene calls are TRBV30 and TRBJ2-3; D possibly corresponds to TRBD1 (6 bases). There are 15 residues in the CDR3. Trimming shortened V by 1 base and J by 6 bases, and 17 bases separated the two germline ends. Germline V lookup: CDR1 GTSNPN, CDR2 SVGIG (reference sequence). This CDR3 is CAWSDLGQGFDTQYF. The CDR3 region has the DNA TGTGCCTGGAGTGATCTAGGGCAGGGGTTCGATACGCAGTATTTT. Looking up the rest from reference TRBV30 and TRBJ2-3 gives the full variable domain: SQTIHQWPATLVQPVGSPLSLECTVEGTSNPNLYWYRQAAGRGLQLLFYSVGIGQISSEVPQNLSASRPQDRQFILSSKKLLLSDSGFYLCAWSDLGQGFDTQYFGPGTRLTVL.

This clone occurred a few times. V and J are TRBV27 and TRBJ2-7; perhaps TRBD1 as D (5 bases). The CDR3 sequence is 13 residues long. Germline values: CDR1 MNHEY, CDR2 SMNVEV (reference sequence). The V end lost 5 bases, the J end lost 7 bases, and 15 bases lay between the germline ends. DNA for the CDR3: TGTGCCAGCAGTCCAGGGTTGGGTAGTGAGCAGTACTTC. This gives the protein CASSPGLGSEQYF.

V gene TRBV28 combines with J gene TRBJ2-3, with 8 bases that match TRBD1. V lost 6 bases to trimming and J lost 5 bases; unmatched junction nucleotides: 10. The CDR3 is 15 amino acids. CDR1 and CDR2 (germline): MDHEN, SYDVKM. The CDR3 DNA follows: TGTGCCAGCAGCCCCGCAGGGGGCATTAGAGATACGCAGTATTTT. Translation gives CASSPAGGIRDTQYF.

The CDR3: CASSYDGTARRYGYTF. The CDR3 DNA reads TGTGCCAGCAGTTACGACGGGACAGCGCGTCGTTATGGCTACACCTTC. The rearrangement uses TRBV6-5 and TRBJ1-2; 7 nucleotides align to TRBD1. The CDR3 runs 16 residues. With 2 bases clipped from V and 5 bases from J, the junction kept 11 bases outside the gene matches. CDR1 MNHEY and CDR2 SVGAGI come from the germline V gene.

This chain uses TRBV19 with TRBJ2-5; D possibly corresponds to TRBD1 (6 bases). Germline loops: CDR1 LNHDA, CDR2 SQIVND (reference sequence). The CDR3 is 16 amino acids. Trimming took 4 bases from V and 2 from J, leaving 17 bases between them. The DNA for the CDR3 is TGTGCCAGTAGTACCCGGACAGCAACTCTTCAAGAGACCCAGTACTTC. Residues: CASSTRTATLQETQYF.

This clone was counted a single time. V and J are TRBV28 and TRBJ2-3, with D perhaps matching TRBD2 (7 bases). The length of the CDR3 is 16 residues. Per germline, CDR1 MDHEN and CDR2 SYDVKM. The V and J ends lost 1 base and 3 bases respectively, with 14 bases between them. CDR3 region: CASSLYSGGRTDTQYF. The DNA of the CDR3 is TGTGCCAGCAGTTTATACTCGGGGGGCAGAACAGATACGCAGTATTTT.

V and J are TRBV9 and TRBJ2-3; D possibly corresponds to TRBD1 (6 bases). The V gene lost 3 bases and the J gene lost 4 bases, with 12 bases spanning the gap. Germline CDR1 reads SGDLS; CDR2 reads YYNGEE. The CDR3 consists of 14 residues. DNA for the CDR3: TGTGCCAGCAGCGGAACAGGGTGGGCAGATACGCAGTATTTT. The encoded protein is CASSGTGWADTQYF. The full variable domain, completed using reference TRBV9 and TRBJ2-3, is DSGVTQTPKHLITATGQRVTLRCSPRSGDLSVYWYQQSLDQGLQFLIQYYNGEERAKGNILERFSAQQFPDLHSELNLSSLELGDSALYFCASSGTGWADTQYFGPGTRLTVL.

The chain links TRBV4-1 to TRBJ1-2; 9 bases agree with TRBD1. J lost 8 bases, V lost 7 bases, and 11 bases had no gene match. The CDR3 covers 14 residues. Germline-derived CDR1 and CDR2 are MGHRA and YSYEKL. CDR3 region: CASTLGQGSNGYTF. The CDR3 nucleotides read TGCGCCAGCACCCTAGGACAGGGGTCTAACGGCTACACCTTC.

The chain is built from TRBV5-1 and TRBJ1-1; D unresolved. V lost 1 base and J 6 bases, leaving 13 bases between the germline ends. CDR1 and CDR2 (germline): SGHRS, YFSETQ. CDR3 length equals 14 residues. Here the CDR3 reads CASSLSEGYAEAFF. CDR3 coding DNA: TGCGCCAGCAGCTTGTCGGAGGGTTACGCTGAAGCTTTCTTT.

The chain uses TRBV5-4 and TRBJ2-1; 9 nucleotides agree with TRBD2. The V segment lost 3 bases and the J segment 4 bases; nucleotides outside the gene matches: 8. The CDR3 loop spans 16 amino acids. CDR1 and CDR2 from the germline V gene are SGHNT and YYREEE (reference sequence). The CDR3 here is CASSSAGAGGYNEQFF. The CDR3 nucleotides read TGTGCCAGCAGCTCGGCCGGAGCGGGAGGTTACAATGAGCAGTTCTTC. Full variable domain (outside the CDR3, taken from reference TRBV5-4 and TRBJ2-1): ETGVTQSPTHLIKTRGQQVTLRCSSQSGHNTVSWYQQALGQGPQFIFQYYREEENGRGNFPPRFSGLQFPNYSSELNVNALELDDSALYLCASSSAGAGGYNEQFFGPGTRLTVL.

The count of this clone is one. The genes are TRBV5-1 and TRBJ1-1; 9 bases line up with TRBD1. Germline CDR1 and CDR2: SGHRS and YFSETQ. V was pared by 4 bases and J by 1 base, with 2 bases of the junction left unmatched. The CDR3 contains 14 residues. The DNA of the CDR3 is TGCGCCAGCAGCGAGGGACAGGGGAACACTGAAGCTTTCTTT. It translates to CASSEGQGNTEAFF.

V is TRBV30 and J is TRBJ1-5; 7 bases line up with TRBD1. J was trimmed by 0 bases and V by 0 bases; bases with no gene match: 8. The CDR3 loop spans 17 amino acids. The germline gives CDR1 GTSNPN, CDR2 SVGIG (reference sequence). The CDR3: CAWSVRGRRYSNQPQHF. The CDR3 DNA sequence: TGTGCCTGGAGTGTAAGGGGGCGTCGATATAGCAATCAGCCCCAGCATTTT.

This sequence joins TRBV4-1 and TRBJ2-1; tentative D call: TRBD2 (7 bases). Germline CDR1 is MGHRA and CDR2 is YSYEKL. The CDR3 totals 17 residues. The V end was cut by 0 bases, the J end by 2 bases, with 14 bases between. CDR3 region: CASSQDLGGGPYNEQFF. As DNA, the CDR3 is TGCGCCAGCAGCCAAGATCTAGGCGGGGGCCCCTACAATGAGCAGTTCTTC.

The chain is built from TRBV5-1 and TRBJ1-2, with D hard to call. Germline V CDR1 and CDR2: SGHRS, YFSETQ. There are 13 residues in the CDR3. Trimming took off 0 bases at V and 9 bases at J, with 12 bases between the two ends. The CDR3 coding sequence is TGCGCCAGCAGCTTGGTGGGGAGATCGAGCTACACCTTC. It is translated as CASSLVGRSSYTF.

This sequence joins TRBV19 and TRBJ2-7, with 7 bases fitting TRBD1. The CDR3 extends over 14 amino acids. V lost 6 bases to trimming and J lost 3 bases; unmatched junction nucleotides: 8. Germline values: CDR1 LNHDA, CDR2 SQIVND (reference sequence). The CDR3 region is CASSPGQSVYEQYF. As DNA, the CDR3 is TGTGCCAGTAGCCCGGGACAGTCTGTCTACGAGCAGTACTTC. Supplemented by reference TRBV19 and TRBJ2-7, the full variable domain reads DGGITQSPKYLFRKEGQNVTLSCEQNLNHDAMYWYRQDPGQGLRLIYYSQIVNDFQKGDIAEGYSVSREKKESFPLTVTSAQKNPTAFYLCASSPGQSVYEQYFGPGTRLTVT.

In the case of this clone: One end of the junction fails to match germline, which may point to a read error. This chain uses TRBV6-1 with TRBJ1-2, with TRBD1 identical over 9 bases. Germline V gives CDR1 MNHNS, CDR2 SASEGT. CDR3 size: 14 residues. The CDR3 reads CASSEARTGDGYPF. CDR3 DNA sequence: TGTGCCAGCAGTGAAGCGAGGACAGGGGATGGCTACCCCTTC.

This chain uses TRBV19 with TRBJ2-1; weak D call: TRBD1 (5 bases). CDR3 length: 15 amino acids. V was shortened by 1 base and J by 4 bases, with 11 bases between the two germline ends. Germline V gives CDR1 LNHDA, CDR2 SQIVND (reference sequence). The CDR3 DNA reads TGTGCCAGTAGTATAGGGGGCATTTCGTACAATGAGCAGTTCTTC. This translates into CASSIGGISYNEQFF.

The chain has TRBV5-1 and TRBJ2-5; D might be TRBD2 (6 bases). CDR1 is SGHRS and CDR2 is YFSETQ in the germline V gene. This CDR3 has 14 amino acids. The V end was cut by 2 bases, the J end by 1 base, with 9 bases between. The CDR3 DNA sequence: TGCGCCAGCAGCTTATCCGGGAGCCAAGAGACCCAGTACTTC. Protein sequence: CASSLSGSQETQYF.

This chain connects TRBV27 to TRBJ1-2, with TRBD1 matching 9 bases. The CDR3 totals 14 residues. Germline V gives CDR1 MNHEY, CDR2 SMNVEV (reference sequence). The junction had 2 bases not matched to a gene; V was cut back by 5 bases and J by 1 base. The CDR3 reads CASSGTGLNYGYTF. The DNA for the CDR3 is TGTGCCAGCAGTGGGACAGGGCTTAACTATGGCTACACCTTC.

As to this clone: The identical CDR3 is also encoded by other nucleotide sequences in the sample. This rearrangement joins TRBV7-3 to TRBJ2-1; no reliable D call. Germline V gene sequence: CDR1 SGHTA, CDR2 FQGTGA. This CDR3 has 13 amino acids. V was shortened by 0 bases and J by 4 bases, with 4 bases between the two germline ends. The CDR3 region is CASSLTSYNEQFF. CDR3 coding DNA: TGTGCCAGCAGCTTAACTTCGTACAATGAGCAGTTCTTC.

The V and J genes are TRBV19 and TRBJ1-5; D perhaps matches TRBD1 (6 bases). Germline CDR1 and CDR2: LNHDA and SQIVND (reference sequence). V gave up 1 base and J gave up 1 base, with 14 bases separating them. This CDR3 comprises 17 residues. The CDR3 DNA reads as TGTGCCAGTAGTATAGCGAGGAGGGGGGGAAGCAATCAGCCCCAGCATTTT. Protein sequence: CASSIARRGGSNQPQHF.

The J gene is TRBJ1-4, the V gene TRBV13, with a tentative D call TRBD1 (5 bases). From germline, CDR1 is PRHDT and CDR2 FYEKMQ (reference sequence). Trimming shortened V by 5 bases and J by 7 bases, and 11 bases separated the two germline ends. The CDR3 consists of 13 residues. Written as DNA, the CDR3 is TGTGCCAGCAGCCGGGACTTAGGTGAAAAACTGTTTTTT. Residues: CASSRDLGEKLFF.